Listed below are T cell receptor beta chains from one sample, sequenced in a study of blood T cell repertoires in COVID-19. TCRdb keeps only in-frame clones here, not all; method: immunoSEQ multiplex PCR. There are 90,000 to 130,000 clones in the sample; around 83% occur only once, and approximately 7.9% lies in the top ten. Sequencing input: peripheral blood. The receptors derive from a man aged 70-80 years with acute or convalescent COVID-19. The CDR3 runs from the conserved cysteine through the conserved F or W. The D gene is left open where the match is weak. The size entry is marked missing in some rows and otherwise reads once, few, many or a size class.

v_call,clone_size,j_call,d_call,cdr3_nt,cdr3_aa
TRBV18,.,TRBJ2-3,.,TGTGCCAGCTCACTCACGGAGCTCGGGACGCAGTATTTT,CASSLTELGTQYF
TRBV11-2,.,TRBJ1-1,.,TGTGCCAGCAGCTGGTTGGGCCTGAACACTGAAGCTTTCTTT,CASSWLGLNTEAFF
TRBV27,.,TRBJ2-1,TRBD2,TGTGCCAGCACGGATAGCGGGGGGTGGAATGAGCAGTTCTTC,CASTDSGGWNEQFF
TRBV6-5,few,TRBJ1-2,.,TGTGCCAGCAGTTACTCGGCGGTAGAGCGCTATGGCTACACCTTC,CASSYSAVERYGYTF
TRBV19,.,TRBJ2-1,.,TGTGCCAGTAGTACCGACGGGAGAGGGGCTGAGCAGTTCTTC,CASSTDGRGAEQFF
TRBV18,.,TRBJ2-7,TRBD1,TGTGCCAGCTCACCCTTTGGACAGGGGACCCACGAGCAGTACTTC,CASSPFGQGTHEQYF
TRBV12-3/TRBV12-4,.,TRBJ1-3,.,TGTGCCAGCAGCATGACACTGGGAAACACCATATATTTT,CASSMTLGNTIYF
TRBV14,once,TRBJ1-2,.,TGTGCCAGCAGCCAAGGGTGGGCAGGCTACACCTTC,CASSQGWAGYTF
TRBV2,few,TRBJ1-1,.,TGTGCCAGCAGTATGGACAGTAACACTGAAGCTTTCTTT,CASSMDSNTEAFF
TRBV19,once,TRBJ1-6,.,TGTGCCAGTAGTACCCGCACGGGATGGTATAATTCACCCCTCCACTTT,CASSTRTGWYNSPLHF
TRBV23-1,.,TRBJ2-1,TRBD2,TGCGCCAGCAGTCGGCGGGAGGATCGCCACAATGAGCAGTTCTTC,CASSRREDRHNEQFF
TRBV5-1,.,TRBJ2-6,.,TGCGCCAGCAGCTCCGGAGACTCCTCTGGGGCCAACGTCCTGACTTTC,CASSSGDSSGANVLTF
TRBV7-3,.,TRBJ1-2,.,TGTGCCAGCAGCTTCACAGGGTCGTACGGCTACACCTTC,CASSFTGSYGYTF
TRBV29-1,.,TRBJ2-2,TRBD1,TGCAGCGTTGAGGACAGGGCGAACACCGGGGAGCTGTTTTTT,CSVEDRANTGELFF
TRBV7-9,.,TRBJ1-1,.,TGTGCCAGCAGCTCTAACGTAGTCTTT,CASSSNVVF